This T cell receptor beta chain was sequenced for a study of blood T cell repertoires in COVID-19. Study background: Samples representing acute and convalescent COVID-19 were sourced from the United States, Italy and Spain. In each case, the material was cDNA or gDNA derived from T cells, B-cell-depleted T cells, or PBMCs.

Trimming shortened V by 7 bases and J by 7 bases, and 13 bases separated the two germline ends. The CDR3 runs to 12 residues. CDR1 MRHNA and CDR2 SNTAGT come from the germline V gene. As processed by the authors: Counts of nucleated cells, estimated from reference gene primer amplification, were obtained. Measured with immunoSEQ multiplex PCR; TCRdb has only the in-frame clones, and not every one. That table supplies the V and J calls and clone size; D and trimming were determined from the DNA. This table holds around 55,000 clones, about 93% found once. This clone appeared once. The sequenced material came from peripheral blood. The sequence came from a human donor with active COVID-19. The donor label of this sample is uncertain. The chain is built from TRBV6-4 and TRBJ1-1, with D maybe TRBD1 (6 bases). CDR3 sequence (DNA): TGTGCCAGCAAAGGGGGAAACGGTGAAGCTTTCTTT. It specifies CASKGGNGEAFF.